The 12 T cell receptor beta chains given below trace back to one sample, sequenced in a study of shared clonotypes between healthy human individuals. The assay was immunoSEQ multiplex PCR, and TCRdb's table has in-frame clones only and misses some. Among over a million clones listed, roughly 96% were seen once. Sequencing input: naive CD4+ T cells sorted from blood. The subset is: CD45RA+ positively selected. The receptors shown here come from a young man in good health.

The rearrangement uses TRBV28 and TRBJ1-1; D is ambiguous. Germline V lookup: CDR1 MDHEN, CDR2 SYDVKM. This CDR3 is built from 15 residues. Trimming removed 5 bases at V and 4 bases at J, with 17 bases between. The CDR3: CASSLRHRLGTEAFF. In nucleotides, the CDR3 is TGTGCCAGCAGTCTGCGCCACAGACTGGGCACTGAAGCTTTCTTT.

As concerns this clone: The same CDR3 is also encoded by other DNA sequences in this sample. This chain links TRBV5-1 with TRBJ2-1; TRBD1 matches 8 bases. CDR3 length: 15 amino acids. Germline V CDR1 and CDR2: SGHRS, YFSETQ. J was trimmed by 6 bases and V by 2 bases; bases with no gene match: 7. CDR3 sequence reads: CASSLGGTGLNEQFF. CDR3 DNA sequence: TGCGCCAGCAGCTTAGGTGGGACAGGCCTCAATGAGCAGTTCTTC.

The CDR3 protein is CASRRWEGVDTQYF. The CDR3 bases are TGTGCCAGCAGGAGGTGGGAGGGGGTAGATACGCAGTATTTT. This chain uses TRBV2 with TRBJ2-3; TRBD2 might be the D (7 bases). This CDR3 spans 14 amino acids. V gave up 6 bases and J gave up 5 bases, with 15 bases separating them. CDR1 SNHLY and CDR2 FYNNEI come from the germline V gene.

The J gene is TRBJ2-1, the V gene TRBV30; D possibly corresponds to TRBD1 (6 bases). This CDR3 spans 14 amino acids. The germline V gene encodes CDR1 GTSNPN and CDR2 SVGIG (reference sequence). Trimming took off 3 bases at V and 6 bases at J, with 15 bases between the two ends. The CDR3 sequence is CAWRRDPRGNEQFF. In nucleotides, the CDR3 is TGTGCCTGGAGACGAGACCCCAGGGGCAATGAGCAGTTCTTC.

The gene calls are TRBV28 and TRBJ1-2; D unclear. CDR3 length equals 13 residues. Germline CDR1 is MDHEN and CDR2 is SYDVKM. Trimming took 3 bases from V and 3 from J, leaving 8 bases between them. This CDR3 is CASSLQQHYGYTF. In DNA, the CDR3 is TGTGCCAGCAGTTTGCAGCAGCACTATGGCTACACCTTC.

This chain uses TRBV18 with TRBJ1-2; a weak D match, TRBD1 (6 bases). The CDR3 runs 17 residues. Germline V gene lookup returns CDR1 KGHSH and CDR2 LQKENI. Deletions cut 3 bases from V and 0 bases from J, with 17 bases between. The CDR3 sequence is CASSPTGIIISNYGYTF. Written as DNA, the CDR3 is TGTGCCAGCTCACCCACAGGGATCATTATCTCTAACTATGGCTACACCTTC.

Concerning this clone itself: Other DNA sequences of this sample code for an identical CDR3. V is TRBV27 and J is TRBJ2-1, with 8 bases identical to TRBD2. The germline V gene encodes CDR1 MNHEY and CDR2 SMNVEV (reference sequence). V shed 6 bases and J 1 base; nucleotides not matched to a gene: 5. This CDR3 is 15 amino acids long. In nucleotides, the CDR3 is TGTGCCAGCAGCTCAAGCGGGAGTTCCTACAATGAGCAGTTCTTC. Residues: CASSSSGSSYNEQFF.

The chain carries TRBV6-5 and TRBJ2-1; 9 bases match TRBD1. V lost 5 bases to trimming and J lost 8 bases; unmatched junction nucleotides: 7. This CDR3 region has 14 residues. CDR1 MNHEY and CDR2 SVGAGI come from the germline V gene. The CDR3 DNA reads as TGTGCCAGCAGTCCTGGGACAGGGAACGATGAGCAGTTCTTC. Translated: CASSPGTGNDEQFF.

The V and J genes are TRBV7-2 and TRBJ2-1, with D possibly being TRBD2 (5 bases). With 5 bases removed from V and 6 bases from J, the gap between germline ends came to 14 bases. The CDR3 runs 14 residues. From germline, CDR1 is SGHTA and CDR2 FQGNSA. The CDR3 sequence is CASSTRTGPNEQFF. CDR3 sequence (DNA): TGTGCCAGCAGCACCCGGACTGGACCCAATGAGCAGTTCTTC.

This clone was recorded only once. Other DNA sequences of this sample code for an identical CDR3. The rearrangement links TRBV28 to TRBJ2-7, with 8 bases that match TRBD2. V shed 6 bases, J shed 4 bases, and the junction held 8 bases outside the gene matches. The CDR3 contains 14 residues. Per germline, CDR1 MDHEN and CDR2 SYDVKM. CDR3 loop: CASSLAGGSYEQYF. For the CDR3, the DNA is TGTGCCAGCAGCCTAGCGGGCGGCTCTTACGAGCAGTACTTC.

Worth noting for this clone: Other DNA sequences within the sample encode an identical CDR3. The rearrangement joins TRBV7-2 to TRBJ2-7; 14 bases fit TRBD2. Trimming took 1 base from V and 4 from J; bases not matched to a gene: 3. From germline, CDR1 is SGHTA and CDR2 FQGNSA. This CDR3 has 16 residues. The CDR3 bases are TGTGCCAGCAGCTTAGTCGGGACTAGCGGGAGTTACGAGCAGTACTTC. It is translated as CASSLVGTSGSYEQYF.

As DNA, the CDR3 is TGTGCCACCCCTTTCCCAAAGCGCGGCGATGAGCAGTTCTTC. It encodes CATPFPKRGDEQFF. The chain carries TRBV28 and TRBJ2-1; D gene ambiguous. The CDR3 loop spans 14 amino acids. V lost 10 bases and J lost 8, with 21 bases in between. Germline V lookup: CDR1 MDHEN, CDR2 SYDVKM. The whole variable domain, remainder taken from reference TRBV28 and TRBJ2-1, is DVKVTQSSRYLVKRTGEKVFLECVQDMDHENMFWYRQDPGLGLRLIYFSYDVKMKEKGDIPEGYSVSREKKERFSLILESASTNQTSMYLCATPFPKRGDEQFFGPGTRLTVL.